Below are 2 T cell receptor beta chains sequenced from a single sample in a study of blood T cell repertoires in COVID-19. Clones were read by immunoSEQ multiplex PCR, and TCRdb kept only the in-frame ones, dropping some. This sample yields under 250,000 clones, of which 75% to 85% are seen a single time; approximately 4.8% belongs to the top ten. The sample was peripheral blood. The receptors come from a woman aged 65 to 85 with acute or convalescent COVID-19.

CDR3 bases: TGTGCCAGCAGTTACTATCCGGGACAGGGGGCGGGTGAGCAGTACTTC. Translating gives CASSYYPGQGAGEQYF. The V call is TRBV6-5, the J call TRBJ2-7, with TRBD1 matching 12 bases. The CDR3 loop spans 16 amino acids. The V gene's germline CDR1 is MNHEY and CDR2 SVGAGI. V lost 1 base, J lost 7 bases, and 8 bases stayed unmatched.

This clone has just one count. The chain employs TRBV11-3 and TRBJ2-2; TRBD2 matches 11 bases. Per the germline V gene, CDR1 is SGHNT and CDR2 is YENEEA. This CDR3 comprises 18 residues. The V and J ends lost 3 bases and 0 bases, in that order; junction bases with no gene match: 6. In DNA form, the CDR3 reads TGTGCCAGCAGCTTTTTTACTAGCGGGGGCTCGAACACCGGGGAGCTGTTTTTT. This encodes CASSFFTSGGSNTGELFF.